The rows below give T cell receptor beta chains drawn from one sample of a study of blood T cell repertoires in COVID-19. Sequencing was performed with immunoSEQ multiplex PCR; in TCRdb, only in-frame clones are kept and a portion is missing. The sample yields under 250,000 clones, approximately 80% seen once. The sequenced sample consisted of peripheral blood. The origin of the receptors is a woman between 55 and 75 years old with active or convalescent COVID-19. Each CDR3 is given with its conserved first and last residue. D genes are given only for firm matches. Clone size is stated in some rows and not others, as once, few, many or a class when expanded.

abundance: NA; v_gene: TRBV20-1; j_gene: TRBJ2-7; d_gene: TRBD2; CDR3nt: TGCAGTGCTAGTCAACTAGCGGGATCCTACGAGCAGTACTTC; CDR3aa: CSASQLAGSYEQYF
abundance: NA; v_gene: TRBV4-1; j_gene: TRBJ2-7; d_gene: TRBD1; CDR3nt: TGCGCCAGCAGCCCAAGGGACAGGGGGCACTACGAGCAGTACTTC; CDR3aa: CASSPRDRGHYEQYF
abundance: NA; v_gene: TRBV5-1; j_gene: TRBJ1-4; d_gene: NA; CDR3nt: TGCGCCAGCAGCCCTCGGGGGATGGGTGAAAAACTGTTTTTT; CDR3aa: CASSPRGMGEKLFF
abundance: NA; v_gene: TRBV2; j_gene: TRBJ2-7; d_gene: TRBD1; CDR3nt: TGTGCCAGCAGCCAATCTACAGGGGTCTACGAGCAGTACTTC; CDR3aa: CASSQSTGVYEQYF
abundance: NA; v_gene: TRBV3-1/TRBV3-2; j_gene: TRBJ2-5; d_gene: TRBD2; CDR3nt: TGTGCCAGCAGCCAACGGACTAGCGGGAGTCGTGAGACCCAGTACTTC; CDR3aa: CASSQRTSGSRETQYF
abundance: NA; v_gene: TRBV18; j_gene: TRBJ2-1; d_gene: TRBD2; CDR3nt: TGTGCCAGCTCAGGTGGACTAGCGGGGATTCCGAGCTCCTACAATGAGCAGTTCTTC; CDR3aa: CASSGGLAGIPSSYNEQFF
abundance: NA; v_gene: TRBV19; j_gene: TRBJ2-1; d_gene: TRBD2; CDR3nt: TGTGCCAGTAGTAAAGGCGGGAGGGATCACAATGAGCAGTTCTTC; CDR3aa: CASSKGGRDHNEQFF
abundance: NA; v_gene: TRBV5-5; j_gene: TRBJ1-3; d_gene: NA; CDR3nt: TGTGCCAGCAGAGGACAGATAGAAAGAAACACCATATATTTT; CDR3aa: CASRGQIERNTIYF
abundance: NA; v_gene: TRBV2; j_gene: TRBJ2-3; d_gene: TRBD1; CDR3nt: TGTGCCAGCAGTGAAATGAGGGGGACAGGGGGCAAAGATACGCAGTATTTT; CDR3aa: CASSEMRGTGGKDTQYF
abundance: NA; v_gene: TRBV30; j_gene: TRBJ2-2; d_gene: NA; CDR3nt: TGTGCCTGGAGTGTACCAGGGGTAAACACCGGGGAGCTGTTTTTT; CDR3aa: CAWSVPGVNTGELFF
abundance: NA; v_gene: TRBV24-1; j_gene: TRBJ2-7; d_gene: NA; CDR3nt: TGTGCCACCAGTGACCCGGACAACGCCTACGAGCAGTACTTC; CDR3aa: CATSDPDNAYEQYF
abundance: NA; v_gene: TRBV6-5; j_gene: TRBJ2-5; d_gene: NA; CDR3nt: TGTGCCAGCAGTTACAGTGCTGGGAGGGAGACCCAGTACTTC; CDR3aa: CASSYSAGRETQYF
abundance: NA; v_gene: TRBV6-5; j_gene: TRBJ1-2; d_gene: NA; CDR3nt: TGTGCCAGCAGTTACCGGGGGACCCCCCACTATGGCTACACCTTC; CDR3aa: CASSYRGTPHYGYTF
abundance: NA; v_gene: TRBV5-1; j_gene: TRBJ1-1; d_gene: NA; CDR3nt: TGCGCCAGCGGAGCCACAGGGTTGATTACTGAAGCTTTCTTT; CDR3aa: CASGATGLITEAFF
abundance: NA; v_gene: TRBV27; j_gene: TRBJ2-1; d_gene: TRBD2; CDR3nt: TGTGCCAGCAGCCCCCGGGCACTAGCGGGAGGGCCATTCATTGAGCAGTTCTTC; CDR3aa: CASSPRALAGGPFIEQFF
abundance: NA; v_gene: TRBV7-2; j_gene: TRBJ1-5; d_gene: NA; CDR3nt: TGTGCCAGCACCATATCCGGGGGAAGCAATCAGCCCCAGCATTTT; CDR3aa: CASTISGGSNQPQHF
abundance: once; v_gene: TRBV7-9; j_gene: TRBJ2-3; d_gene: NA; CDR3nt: TGTGCCAGAGGGGTTGGGACAGATACGCAGTATTTT; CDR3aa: CARGVGTDTQYF
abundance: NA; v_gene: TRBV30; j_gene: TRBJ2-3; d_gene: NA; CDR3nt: TGTGCCTGGAGTGCTAGGTGGGGCACAGATACGCAGTATTTT; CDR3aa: CAWSARWGTDTQYF
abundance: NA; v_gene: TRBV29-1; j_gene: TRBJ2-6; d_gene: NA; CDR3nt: TGCAGCGCAGGGGGGGACTCTGGGGCCAACGTCCTGACTTTC; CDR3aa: CSAGGDSGANVLTF
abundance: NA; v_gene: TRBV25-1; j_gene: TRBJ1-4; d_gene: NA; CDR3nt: TGTGCCAGCAGTCCCCTAGGGGGACCTGATGAAAAACTGTTTTTT; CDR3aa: CASSPLGGPDEKLFF
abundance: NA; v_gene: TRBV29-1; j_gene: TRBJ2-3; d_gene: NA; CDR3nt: TGCAGCGTTGCCCCTCCGGGACTTCATAACACAGATACGCAGTATTTT; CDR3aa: CSVAPPGLHNTDTQYF
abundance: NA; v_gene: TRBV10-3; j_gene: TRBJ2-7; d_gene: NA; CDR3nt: TGTGCCACCACAGATTCACGGGAGACCTACGAGCAGTACTTC; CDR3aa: CATTDSRETYEQYF
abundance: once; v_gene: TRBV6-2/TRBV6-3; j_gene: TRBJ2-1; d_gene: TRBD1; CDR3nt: TGTGCCAGCAGTTACGACAGGGGATTCCACAATGAGCAGTTCTTC; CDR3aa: CASSYDRGFHNEQFF
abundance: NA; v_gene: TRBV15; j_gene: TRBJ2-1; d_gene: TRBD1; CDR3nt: TGTGCCACCACCCGAAACAGGGGCCAACCCTACAATGAGCAGTTCTTC; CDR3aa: CATTRNRGQPYNEQFF